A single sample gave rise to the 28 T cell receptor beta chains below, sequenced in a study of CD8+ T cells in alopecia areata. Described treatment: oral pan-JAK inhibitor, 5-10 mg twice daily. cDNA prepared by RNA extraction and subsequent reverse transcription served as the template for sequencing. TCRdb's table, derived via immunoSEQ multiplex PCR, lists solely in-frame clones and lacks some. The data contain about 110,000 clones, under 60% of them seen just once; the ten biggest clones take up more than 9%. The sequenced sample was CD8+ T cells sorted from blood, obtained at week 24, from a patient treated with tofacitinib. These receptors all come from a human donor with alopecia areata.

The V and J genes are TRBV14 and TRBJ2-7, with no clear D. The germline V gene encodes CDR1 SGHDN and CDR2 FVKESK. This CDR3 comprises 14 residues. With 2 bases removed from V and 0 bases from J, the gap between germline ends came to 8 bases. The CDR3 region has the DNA TGTGCCAGCAGCCAAACGGGTTACTCCTACGAGCAGTACTTC. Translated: CASSQTGYSYEQYF.

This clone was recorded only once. This CDR3 reads CASSSKPTGSSYEQYF. CDR3 DNA sequence: TGTGCCAGCAGCTCCAAACCGACAGGGAGCTCCTACGAGCAGTACTTC. This chain links TRBV9 with TRBJ2-7; 7 nucleotides agree with TRBD1. Germline CDR1 SGDLS, CDR2 YYNGEE. This CDR3 spans 16 amino acids. With V trimmed by 4 bases and J by 0 bases, 10 bases remained unmatched.

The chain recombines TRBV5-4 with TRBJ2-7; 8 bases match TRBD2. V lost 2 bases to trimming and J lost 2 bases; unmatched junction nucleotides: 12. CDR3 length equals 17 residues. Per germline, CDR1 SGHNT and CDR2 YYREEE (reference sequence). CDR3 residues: CASSFGTAAGGTYEQYF. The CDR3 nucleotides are TGTGCCAGCAGCTTCGGGACGGCTGCGGGGGGAACCTACGAGCAGTACTTC.

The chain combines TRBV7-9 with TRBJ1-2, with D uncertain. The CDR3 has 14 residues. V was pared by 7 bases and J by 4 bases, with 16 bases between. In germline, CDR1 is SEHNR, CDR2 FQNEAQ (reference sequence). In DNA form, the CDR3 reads TGTGCCAGCAACCCTGGCGTTACTAGCTATGGCTACACCTTC. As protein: CASNPGVTSYGYTF.

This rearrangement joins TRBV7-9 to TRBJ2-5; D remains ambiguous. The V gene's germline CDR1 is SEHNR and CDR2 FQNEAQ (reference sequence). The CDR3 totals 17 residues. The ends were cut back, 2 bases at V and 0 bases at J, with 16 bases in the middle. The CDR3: CASSLSSAPPYQETQYF. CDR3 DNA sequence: TGTGCCAGCAGCTTATCCAGCGCTCCTCCCTACCAAGAGACCCAGTACTTC.

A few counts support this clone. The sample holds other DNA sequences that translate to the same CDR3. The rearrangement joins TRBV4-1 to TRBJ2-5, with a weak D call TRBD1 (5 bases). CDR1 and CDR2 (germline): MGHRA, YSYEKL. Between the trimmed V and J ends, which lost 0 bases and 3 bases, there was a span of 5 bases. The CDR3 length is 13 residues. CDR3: CASSQDREETQYF. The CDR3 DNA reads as TGCGCCAGCAGCCAAGACAGGGAAGAGACCCAGTACTTC.

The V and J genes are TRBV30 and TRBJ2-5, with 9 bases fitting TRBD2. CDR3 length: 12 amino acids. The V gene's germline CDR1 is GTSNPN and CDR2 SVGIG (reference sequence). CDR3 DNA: TGTGCAGCCCTAGCGGGGTTGGAGACCCAGTACTTC. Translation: CAALAGLETQYF.

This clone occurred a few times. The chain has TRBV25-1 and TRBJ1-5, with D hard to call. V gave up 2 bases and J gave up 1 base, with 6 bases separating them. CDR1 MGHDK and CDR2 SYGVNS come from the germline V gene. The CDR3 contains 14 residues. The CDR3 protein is CASSEVDSNQPQHF. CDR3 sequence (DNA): TGTGCCAGCAGTGAAGTAGACAGCAATCAGCCCCAGCATTTT.

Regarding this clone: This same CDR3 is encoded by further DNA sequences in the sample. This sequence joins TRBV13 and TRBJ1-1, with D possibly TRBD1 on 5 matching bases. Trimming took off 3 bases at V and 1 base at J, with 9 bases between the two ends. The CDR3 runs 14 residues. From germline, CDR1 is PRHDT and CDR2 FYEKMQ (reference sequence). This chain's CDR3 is CASSLGRRNTEAFF. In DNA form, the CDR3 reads TGTGCCAGCAGCTTGGGACGGAGGAACACTGAAGCTTTCTTT.

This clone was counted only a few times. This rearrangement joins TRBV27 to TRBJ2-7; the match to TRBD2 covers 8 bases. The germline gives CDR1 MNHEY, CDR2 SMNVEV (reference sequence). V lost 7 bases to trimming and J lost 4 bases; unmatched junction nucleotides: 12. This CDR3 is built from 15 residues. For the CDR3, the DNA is TGTGCCAGCAAGATACTCGGGGGGGAAGGATACGAGCAGTACTTC. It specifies CASKILGGEGYEQYF.

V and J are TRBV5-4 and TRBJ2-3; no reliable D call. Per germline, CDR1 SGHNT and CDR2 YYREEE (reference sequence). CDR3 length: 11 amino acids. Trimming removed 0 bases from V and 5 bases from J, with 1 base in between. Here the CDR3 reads CASSLEDTQYF. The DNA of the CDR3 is TGTGCCAGCAGCTTGGAAGATACGCAGTATTTT.

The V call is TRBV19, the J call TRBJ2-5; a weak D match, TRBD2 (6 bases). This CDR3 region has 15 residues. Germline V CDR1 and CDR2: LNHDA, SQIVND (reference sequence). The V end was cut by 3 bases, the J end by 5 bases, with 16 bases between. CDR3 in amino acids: CASSMGMGLPETQYF. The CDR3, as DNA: TGTGCCAGTAGTATGGGGATGGGACTCCCGGAGACCCAGTACTTC.

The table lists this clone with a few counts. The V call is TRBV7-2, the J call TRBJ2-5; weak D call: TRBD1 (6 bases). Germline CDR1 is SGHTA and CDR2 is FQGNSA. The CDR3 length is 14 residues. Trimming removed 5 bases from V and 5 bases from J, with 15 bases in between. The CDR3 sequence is CASSPTGNLETQYF. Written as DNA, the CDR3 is TGTGCCAGCAGCCCTACAGGGAACTTGGAGACCCAGTACTTC.

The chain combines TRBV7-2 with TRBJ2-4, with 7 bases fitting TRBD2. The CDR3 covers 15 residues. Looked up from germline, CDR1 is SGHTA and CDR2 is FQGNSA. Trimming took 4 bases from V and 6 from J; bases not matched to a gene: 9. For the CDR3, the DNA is TGTGCCAGCAGCTCTCGGGGGGACCCCTTAAACATTCAGTACTTC. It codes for CASSSRGDPLNIQYF.

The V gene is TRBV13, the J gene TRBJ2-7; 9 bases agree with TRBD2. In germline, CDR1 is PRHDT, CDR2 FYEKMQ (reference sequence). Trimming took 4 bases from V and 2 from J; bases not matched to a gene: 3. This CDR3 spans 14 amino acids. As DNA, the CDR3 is TGTGCCAGCAGCTCCGCGGGGGGGCCCTACGAGCAGTACTTC. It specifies CASSSAGGPYEQYF. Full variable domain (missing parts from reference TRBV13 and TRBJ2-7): AAGVIQSPRHLIKEKRETATLKCYPIPRHDTVYWYQQGPGQDPQFLISFYEKMQSDKGSIPDRFSAQQFSDYHSELNMSSLELGDSALYFCASSSAGGPYEQYFGPGTRLTVT.

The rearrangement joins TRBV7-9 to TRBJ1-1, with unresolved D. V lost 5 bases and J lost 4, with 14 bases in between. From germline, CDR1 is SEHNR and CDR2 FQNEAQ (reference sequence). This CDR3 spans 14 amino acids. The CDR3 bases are TGTGCCAGCAGCGATACCGAATCGGGCACTGAAGCTTTCTTT. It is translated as CASSDTESGTEAFF.

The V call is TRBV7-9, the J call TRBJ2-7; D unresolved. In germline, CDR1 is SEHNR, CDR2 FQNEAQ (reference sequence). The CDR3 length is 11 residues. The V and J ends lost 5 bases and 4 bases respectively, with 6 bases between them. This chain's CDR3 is CASSPAYEQYF. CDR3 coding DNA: TGTGCCAGCAGCCCTGCTTACGAGCAGTACTTC.

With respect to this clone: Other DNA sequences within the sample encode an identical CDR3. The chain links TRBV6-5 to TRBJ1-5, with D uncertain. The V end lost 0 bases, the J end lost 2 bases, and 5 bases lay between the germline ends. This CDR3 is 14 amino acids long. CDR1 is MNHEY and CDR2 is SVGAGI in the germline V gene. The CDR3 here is CASSYSEGNQPQHF. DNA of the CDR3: TGTGCCAGCAGTTACTCAGAGGGCAATCAGCCCCAGCATTTT.

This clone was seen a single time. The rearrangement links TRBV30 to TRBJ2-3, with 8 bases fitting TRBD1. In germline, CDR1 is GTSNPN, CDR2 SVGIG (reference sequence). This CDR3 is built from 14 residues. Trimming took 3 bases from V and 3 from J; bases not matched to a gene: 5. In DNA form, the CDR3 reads TGTGCCTGGAGCGGGGACAGGCGGACAGATACGCAGTATTTT. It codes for CAWSGDRRTDTQYF.

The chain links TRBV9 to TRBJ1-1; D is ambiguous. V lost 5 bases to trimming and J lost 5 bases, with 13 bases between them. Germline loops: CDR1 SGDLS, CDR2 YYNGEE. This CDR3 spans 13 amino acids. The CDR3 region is CASRRKDETEAFF. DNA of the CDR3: TGTGCCAGCAGGCGGAAAGACGAGACTGAAGCTTTCTTT.

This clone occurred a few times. The CDR3 here is CASSEGDTGELFF. In nucleotides, the CDR3 is TGTGCCAGCAGTGAAGGGGACACCGGGGAGCTGTTTTTT. The chain is built from TRBV6-5 and TRBJ2-2, with D tentatively TRBD1 (5 bases). V lost 5 bases to trimming and J lost 3 bases, with 7 bases between them. The germline V gene encodes CDR1 MNHEY and CDR2 SVGAGI. This CDR3 spans 13 amino acids.

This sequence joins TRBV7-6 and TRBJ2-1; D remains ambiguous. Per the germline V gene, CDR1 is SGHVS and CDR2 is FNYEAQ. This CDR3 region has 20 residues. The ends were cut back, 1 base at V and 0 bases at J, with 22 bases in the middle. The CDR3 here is CASSLVPLLPGPTSYNEQFF. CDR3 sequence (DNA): TGTGCCAGCAGCTTAGTACCTCTCTTGCCTGGGCCCACCTCCTACAATGAGCAGTTCTTC.

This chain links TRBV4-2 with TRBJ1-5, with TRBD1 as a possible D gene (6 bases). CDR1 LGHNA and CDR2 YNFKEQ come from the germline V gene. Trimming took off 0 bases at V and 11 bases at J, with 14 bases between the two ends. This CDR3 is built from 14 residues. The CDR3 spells CASSQEQGPVSQHF. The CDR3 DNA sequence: TGTGCCAGCAGCCAAGAACAGGGCCCGGTATCCCAGCATTTT.

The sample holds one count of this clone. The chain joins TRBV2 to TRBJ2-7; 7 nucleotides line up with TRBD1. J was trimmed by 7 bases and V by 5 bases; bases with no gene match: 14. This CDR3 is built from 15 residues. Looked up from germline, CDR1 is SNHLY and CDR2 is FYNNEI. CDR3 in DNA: TGTGCCAGCAGTTCACGAGGGGGCACCTTCGAGGAGCAGTACTTC. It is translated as CASSSRGGTFEEQYF.

This chain's CDR3 is CAAAGTNTDTQYF. The CDR3 nucleotides are TGTGCCGCCGCCGGGACTAACACAGATACGCAGTATTTT. The V and J genes are TRBV2 and TRBJ2-3, with 7 nucleotides matching TRBD2. J gave up 2 bases and V 11 bases, and 7 bases lay outside the gene matches. From germline, CDR1 is SNHLY and CDR2 FYNNEI. The CDR3 has 13 amino acids.

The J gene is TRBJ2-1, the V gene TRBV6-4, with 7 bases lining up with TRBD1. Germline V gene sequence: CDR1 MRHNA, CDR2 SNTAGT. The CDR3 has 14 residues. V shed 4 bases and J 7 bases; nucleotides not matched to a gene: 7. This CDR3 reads CASSVEGAQNEQFF. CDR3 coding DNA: TGTGCCAGCAGTGTTGAGGGGGCGCAGAATGAGCAGTTCTTC.

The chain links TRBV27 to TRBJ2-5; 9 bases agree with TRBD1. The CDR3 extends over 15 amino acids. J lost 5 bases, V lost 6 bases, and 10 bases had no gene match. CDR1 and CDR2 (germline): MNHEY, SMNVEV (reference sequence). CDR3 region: CASSPGTGTGETQYF. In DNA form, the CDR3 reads TGTGCCAGCAGCCCCGGGACAGGGACTGGGGAGACCCAGTACTTC.

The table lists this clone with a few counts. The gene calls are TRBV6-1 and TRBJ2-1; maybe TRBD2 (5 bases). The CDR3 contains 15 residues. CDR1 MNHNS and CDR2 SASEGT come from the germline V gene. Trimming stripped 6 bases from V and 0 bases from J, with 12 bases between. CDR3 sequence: CASSPSGSSYNEQFF. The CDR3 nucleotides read TGTGCCAGCAGCCCCTCGGGGAGCTCCTACAATGAGCAGTTCTTC.